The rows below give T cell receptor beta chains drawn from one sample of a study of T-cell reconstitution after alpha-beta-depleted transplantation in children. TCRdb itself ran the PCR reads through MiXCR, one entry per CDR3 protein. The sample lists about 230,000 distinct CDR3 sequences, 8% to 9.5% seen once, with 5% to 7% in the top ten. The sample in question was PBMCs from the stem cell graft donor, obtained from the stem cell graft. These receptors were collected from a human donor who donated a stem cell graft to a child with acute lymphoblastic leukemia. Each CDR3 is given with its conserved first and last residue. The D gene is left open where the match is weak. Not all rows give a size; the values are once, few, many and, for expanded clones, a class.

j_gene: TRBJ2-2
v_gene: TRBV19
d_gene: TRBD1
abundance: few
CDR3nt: TGTGCCAGTAGCAAAAATCGGGACAGAAACACCGGGGAGCTGTTTTTT
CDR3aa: CASSKNRDRNTGELFF

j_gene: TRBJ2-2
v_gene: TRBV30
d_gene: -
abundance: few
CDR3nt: TGTGCCTGGACGTACCGGGCCGCTTTCACCGGGGAGCTGTTTTTT
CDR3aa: CAWTYRAAFTGELFF

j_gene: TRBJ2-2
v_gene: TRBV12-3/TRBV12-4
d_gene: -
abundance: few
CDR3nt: TGTGCCAGCACCCCCATTGTCGTTCCAGGGGCGCACTCGAACACCGGGGAGCTGTTTTTT
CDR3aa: CASTPIVVPGAHSNTGELFF

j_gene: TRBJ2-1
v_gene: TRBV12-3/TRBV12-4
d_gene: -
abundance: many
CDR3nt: TGTGCCAGCAGTTTTGGGACCTACAATGAGCAGTTCTTC
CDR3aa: CASSFGTYNEQFF

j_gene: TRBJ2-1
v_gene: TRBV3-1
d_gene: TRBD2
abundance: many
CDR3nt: TGTGCCAGCAGCAACCTAGCGGGGGACTTCTACAATGAGCAGTTCTTC
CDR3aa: CASSNLAGDFYNEQFF

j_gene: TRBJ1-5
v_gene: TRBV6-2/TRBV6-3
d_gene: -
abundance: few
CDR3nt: TGTGCCAGCAGTTACGGTGTCAGGGGTTGGAATCAGCCCCAGCATTTT
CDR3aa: CASSYGVRGWNQPQHF

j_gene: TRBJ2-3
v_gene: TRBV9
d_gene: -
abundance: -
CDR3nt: TGTGCCAGCAGTGACAGACCGGGATTACACCTCGGCGCAGATACGCAGTATTTT
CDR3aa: CASSDRPGLHLGADTQYF

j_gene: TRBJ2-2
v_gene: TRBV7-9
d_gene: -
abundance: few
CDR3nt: TGTGCCAGCAGCTTCGGACAGACCGGGGAGCTGTTTTTT
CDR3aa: CASSFGQTGELFF

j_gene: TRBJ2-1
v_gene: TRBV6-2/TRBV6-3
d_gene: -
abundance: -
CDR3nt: TGTGCCAGCTCTCGGAGACTCTCCTACAATGAGCAGTTCTTC
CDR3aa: CASSRRLSYNEQFF

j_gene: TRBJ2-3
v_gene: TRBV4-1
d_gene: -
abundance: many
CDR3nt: TGCGCCAGCAGCCAAGGCGACAGGAGGACAGATACGCAGTATTTT
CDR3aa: CASSQGDRRTDTQYF

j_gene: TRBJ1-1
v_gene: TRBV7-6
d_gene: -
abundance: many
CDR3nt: TGTGCCAGCAGCTCGACCCAGTACACTGAAGCTTTCTTT
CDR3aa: CASSSTQYTEAFF

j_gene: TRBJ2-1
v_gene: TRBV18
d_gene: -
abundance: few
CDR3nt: TGTGCCAGCTCACCCCGGGACGGGACTTGGGATGAGCAGTTCTTC
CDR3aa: CASSPRDGTWDEQFF

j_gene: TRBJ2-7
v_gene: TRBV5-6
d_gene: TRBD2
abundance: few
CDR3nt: TGTGCCAGCAGCTTGGGACTAGCGGGTAACTACGAGCAGTACTTC
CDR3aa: CASSLGLAGNYEQYF

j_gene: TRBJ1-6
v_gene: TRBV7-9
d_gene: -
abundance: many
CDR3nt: TGTGCCAGCAGCTTAGTGGCCGATTCACCCCTCCACTTT
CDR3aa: CASSLVADSPLHF

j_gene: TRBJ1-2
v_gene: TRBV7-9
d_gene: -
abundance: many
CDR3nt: TGTGCCAGCAGCTTATTAGGAGGGAAGTACGGCTACACCTTC
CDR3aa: CASSLLGGKYGYTF

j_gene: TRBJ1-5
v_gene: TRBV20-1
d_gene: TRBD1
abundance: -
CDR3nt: TGCAGTGCTAGGGCAGGGGGCGGCAATCAGCCCCAGCATTTT
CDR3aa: CSARAGGGNQPQHF

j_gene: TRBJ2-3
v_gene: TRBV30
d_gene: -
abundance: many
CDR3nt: TGTGCCTGGAGTGGGGACACGATACTCCATTTT
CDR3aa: CAWSGDTILHF

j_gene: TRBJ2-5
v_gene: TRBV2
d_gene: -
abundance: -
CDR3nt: TGTGCCAGCAGCGTAGACAGAGAAGAGACCCAGTACTTC
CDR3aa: CASSVDREETQYF

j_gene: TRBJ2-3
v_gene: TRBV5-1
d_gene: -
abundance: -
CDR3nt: TGCGCCAGCAGCTTGGACGCGGGGGCCTTCACAGATACGCAGTATTTT
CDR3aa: CASSLDAGAFTDTQYF

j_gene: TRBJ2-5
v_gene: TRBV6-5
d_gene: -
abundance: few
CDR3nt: TGTGCCAGCAGTTACCACGACAGCCAAGAGACCCAGTACTTC
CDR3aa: CASSYHDSQETQYF

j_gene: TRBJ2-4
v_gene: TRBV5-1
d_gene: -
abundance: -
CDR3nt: TGCGCCAGCAGAGGTGGTACAGCCAAAAACATTCAGTACTTC
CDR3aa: CASRGGTAKNIQYF

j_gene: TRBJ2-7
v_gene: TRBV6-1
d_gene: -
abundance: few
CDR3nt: TGTGCCAGCAGTGAAGCCCAGGACAGTTCCTACGAGCAGTACTTC
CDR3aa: CASSEAQDSSYEQYF

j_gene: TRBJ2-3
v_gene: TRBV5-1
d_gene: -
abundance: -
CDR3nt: TGCGCCAGCAGCCCCCCGGACGTCTCAGATACGCAGTATTTT
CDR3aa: CASSPPDVSDTQYF

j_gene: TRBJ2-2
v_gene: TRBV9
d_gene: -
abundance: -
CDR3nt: TGTGCCAGTGGGGGAAACCCAGGGGACACCGGGGAGCTGTTTTTT
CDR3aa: CASGGNPGDTGELFF

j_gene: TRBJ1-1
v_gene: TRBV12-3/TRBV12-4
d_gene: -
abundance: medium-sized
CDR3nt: TGTGCCAGCAGTCCGCCACAGGACAGAGAAGCTTTCTTT
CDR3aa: CASSPPQDREAFF

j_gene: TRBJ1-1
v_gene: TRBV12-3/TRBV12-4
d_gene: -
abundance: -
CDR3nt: TGTGCCAGCAGTGAACAAGCGGGCGACACTGAAGCTTTCTTT
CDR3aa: CASSEQAGDTEAFF

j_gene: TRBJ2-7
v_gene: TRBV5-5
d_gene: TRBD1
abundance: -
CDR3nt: TGTGCCAGCAGCCGTTCTGGGGACAGGGACTACGAGCAGTACTTC
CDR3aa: CASSRSGDRDYEQYF

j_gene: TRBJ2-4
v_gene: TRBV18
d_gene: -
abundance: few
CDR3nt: TGTGCCAGCTCCCAGCGGGAAAACATTCAGTACTTC
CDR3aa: CASSQRENIQYF

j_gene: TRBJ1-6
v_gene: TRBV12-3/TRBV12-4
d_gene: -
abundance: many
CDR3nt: TGTGCCTCGCATGTGGGTCCCGATAATTCACCCCTCCACTTT
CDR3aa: CASHVGPDNSPLHF

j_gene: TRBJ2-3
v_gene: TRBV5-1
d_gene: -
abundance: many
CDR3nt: TGCGCCAGCAGCTTGGAGGGGCTCCGCACAGATACGCAGTATTTT
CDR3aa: CASSLEGLRTDTQYF

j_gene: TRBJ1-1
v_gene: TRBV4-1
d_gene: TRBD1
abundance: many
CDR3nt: TGCGCCAGCAGAGGCCAGGGGGTCCGTGCTTTCTTT
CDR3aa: CASRGQGVRAFF

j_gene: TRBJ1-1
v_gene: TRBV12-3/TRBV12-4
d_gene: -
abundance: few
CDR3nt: TGTGCCAGCCAACTTGGGGGTAGTGAAGCTTTCTTT
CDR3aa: CASQLGGSEAFF

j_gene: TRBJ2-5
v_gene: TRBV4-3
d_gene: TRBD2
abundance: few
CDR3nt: TGCGCCAGCAGCCAAGATATGGTGGCTAGCGGGGGGGTATTTCAAGAGACCCAGTACTTC
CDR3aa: CASSQDMVASGGVFQETQYF

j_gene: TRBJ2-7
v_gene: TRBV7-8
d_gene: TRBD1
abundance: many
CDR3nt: TGTGCCAGCAGCTTCGACAGGGGCTCCTACGAGCAGTACTTC
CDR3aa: CASSFDRGSYEQYF

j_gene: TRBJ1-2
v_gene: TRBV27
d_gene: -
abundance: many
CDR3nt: TGCGGTTGCGGTTTATCCGATGGCTACACCTTC
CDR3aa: CGCGLSDGYTF

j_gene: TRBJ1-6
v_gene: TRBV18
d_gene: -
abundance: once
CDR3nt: TGTGCCAGCCGTGGCATTTCGGGGGTCGGATCACCCCTCCACTTT
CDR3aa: CASRGISGVGSPLHF

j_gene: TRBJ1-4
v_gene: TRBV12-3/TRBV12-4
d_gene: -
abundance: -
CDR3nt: TGTGCCAGCAGTTTGGACGTAGGCAAACTGTTTTTT
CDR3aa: CASSLDVGKLFF